Below, one T cell receptor (beta chain) is given with its context. J gave up 0 bases and V 5 bases, and 8 bases lay outside the gene matches. The V gene's germline CDR1 is LNHDA and CDR2 SQIVND (reference sequence). CDR3 length: 17 residues. The data stem from a study of blood T cell repertoires in COVID-19. The overall study: Whether acute or convalescent, the COVID-19 samples came from the United States, Italy and Spain.

The method was immunoSEQ multiplex PCR; TCRdb's version includes in-frame clones alone and lacks a portion of them. Of around 380,000 clones in the sample, roughly four fifths were seen once. This sequence joins TRBV19 and TRBJ1-3, with 9 bases identical to TRBD1. The TCR originated in a human donor with acute or convalescent COVID-19. The donor label of this sample is uncertain. Sequenced: peripheral blood. CDR3 in DNA: TGTGCCAGTAGTCCGGGACAGGGCTCCCCCTCTGGAAACACCATATATTTT. Its translation is CASSPGQGSPSGNTIYF.